This TCR beta chain was found in a study of preoperative IRX-2 immunotherapy in early breast cancer. V lost 2 bases, J lost 2 bases, and 8 bases lay in between. Germline V gives CDR1 MNHGY, CDR2 SAAAGT. This CDR3 contains 14 residues. Produced via immunoSEQ multiplex PCR; TCRdb's table is partial and in-frame only. The data show about 38,000 clones, with roughly four fifths seen just once and about 1.5% held by the top ten. As for treatment: preoperative locoregional IRX-2 cytokine immunotherapy. This phase Ib study tested locoregional IRX-2 cytokine immunotherapy given before surgery. This sample comprised lymph node tissue, obtained after IRX-2 immunotherapy. The sequence derives from a human donor with breast cancer. J is TRBJ2-3 and V is TRBV6-8; no definite D call. The CDR3 nucleotides are TGTGCCAGCAGTTACGGCCGGTTCACAGATACGCAGTATTTT. Translating gives CASSYGRFTDTQYF.